The T cell receptor beta chain described here comes from a study of CD8 T cells in ankylosing spondylitis. V was clipped by 5 bases and J by 3 bases, with 17 bases between them. The CDR3 has 15 amino acids. Germline-derived CDR1 and CDR2 are MNHEY and SMNVEV (reference sequence). With regard to this clonotype: Its matching antigen is unknown.

Via MiXCR, TCRdb re-called the 5' RACE reads, giving one row per CDR3 protein. The table includes 250,000 or so distinct CDR3 sequences, under 30% detected once. Study-wide points: Characteristic of ankylosing spondylitis blood, it appeared, was a TCR beta motif comprising 7 to 9 highly homologous variants.

Sequenced material: blood, either unsorted or a sorted T cell fraction (not recorded which). The gene calls are TRBV27 and TRBJ2-7, with D possibly being TRBD2 (5 bases). The clonotype originates from a male donor with ankylosing spondylitis or in good health (not recorded which). The CDR3 protein is CASSPYTRAGYEQYF. The CDR3 DNA sequence: TGTGCCAGCAGTCCCTACACGAGGGCGGGCTACGAGCAGTACTTC.